Given below is one T cell receptor (beta chain) in context. Its antigen is unknown. This record comes from a study of CD8 T cells in ankylosing spondylitis. Whole-study results and caveats: Typical of ankylosing spondylitis blood, it appeared, was a TCR beta motif of eight highly homologous variants.

MiXCR, run by TCRdb on the 5' RACE reads, gives a single entry per CDR3 protein. The sample lists hundreds of thousands of distinct CDR3 sequences, 32% occurring once. This sequence was found in a male donor with ankylosing spondylitis or in good health (not recorded which). Material: blood, either unsorted or a sorted T cell fraction (not recorded which).

CDR3 amino acids: CASSWGQGRADTQYF. As DNA, the CDR3 is TGTGCCAGCAGCTGGGGACAGGGGCGCGCAGATACGCAGTATTTT. The chain uses TRBV5-7 and TRBJ2-3, with 10 bases that match TRBD1. TRBV5-7 is noted as an ORF with a role that remains uncertain. V lost 3 bases and J lost 4; bases outside the gene matches: 5. This CDR3 region has 15 residues.